This T cell receptor beta chain was profiled in a study of cytomegalovirus exposure and HLA in healthy donors. As regards this clone: Its antigen remains unidentified.

The study ran its PCR with 60 Vbeta and 13 Jbeta primers. Repertoires were generated with immunoSEQ multiplex PCR, while TCRdb's copy carries only in-frame clones and drops some. Counted here are roughly 100,000 clones, about 81% occurring once; the ten biggest clones make up roughly a tenth. The study, taken as a whole, reports: With later analysis, a missense DCLRE1C variant became linked to TCR beta V- and J-gene trimming. Excluded were some V segments that proved indistinguishable, including TRBV6-2 and TRBV6-3.

CDR1 is MNHEY and CDR2 is SMNVEV in the germline V gene (reference sequence). The CDR3 length is 18 residues. Trimming took off 6 bases at V and 5 bases at J, with 28 bases between the two ends. The sample comprised PBMCs. This clonotype was obtained from a man aged 50-60 years in good health and CMV-seronegative. The chain has TRBV27 and TRBJ1-2; D may be TRBD1 (6 bases). The CDR3 sequence is CASSPLSRSGTRFYGYTF. CDR3 DNA: TGTGCCAGCAGCCCTTTATCCCGCAGTGGGACACGCTTTTATGGCTACACCTTC.